This is a list of T cell receptor beta chains from one sample in a study of T cell responses to AZD1222 COVID-19 vaccine. Generated by immunoSEQ multiplex PCR, the TCRdb table keeps only in-frame clones and is missing some. The sample yields over 110,000 clones, roughly 93% seen once. The sample here was peripheral blood, taken 28 days after the second AZD1222 dose. These TCRs come from an adult who received the AZD1222 COVID-19 vaccine. Each CDR3 is given with its conserved first and last residue. A D gene is named only where the DNA matches it firmly. Size is stated for part of the rows, as once, few or many counts, or as a class when the clone is expanded.

>NA|TRBV12-5|TRBJ1-5|NA
CASGGTVPNQPQHF
TGTGCTAGTGGGGGGACGGTTCCCAATCAGCCCCAGCATTTT
>NA|TRBV2|TRBJ1-2|few
CASSEGRAARGYTF
TGTGCCAGCAGTGAGGGGCGGGCCGCCAGGGGCTACACCTTC
>NA|TRBV3-1/TRBV3-2|TRBJ2-1|NA
CASSLRGSRSYNEQFF
TGTGCCAGCAGCCTTAGGGGGAGCCGATCCTACAATGAGCAGTTCTTC
>NA|TRBV15|TRBJ1-5|once
CATSRDRGWQPQHF
TGTGCCACCAGCAGAGATAGGGGGTGGCAGCCCCAGCATTTT
>TRBD1|TRBV19|TRBJ1-1|once
CASSTDRGGVGLAFF
TGTGCCAGTAGCACGGACAGGGGCGGCGTCGGGTTAGCTTTCTTT
>NA|TRBV9|TRBJ1-1|NA
CASSVGEDTMNTEAFF
TGTGCCAGCAGCGTAGGCGAGGACACGATGAACACTGAAGCTTTCTTT
>NA|TRBV27|TRBJ1-6|NA
CASSPPSYNSPLHF
TGTGCCAGCAGTCCTCCCTCCTATAATTCACCCCTCCACTTT
>NA|TRBV2|TRBJ2-7|NA
CASSGEERLGRGYEQYF
TGTGCCAGCAGTGGTGAAGAGCGTTTGGGGAGGGGGTACGAGCAGTACTTC
>TRBD1|TRBV14|TRBJ1-2|NA
CASSPDRGRYGYTF
TGTGCCAGCAGCCCCGACAGGGGCCGGTATGGCTACACCTTC
>NA|TRBV5-1|TRBJ1-1|NA
CASSLEGNTEAFF
TGCGCCAGCAGCTTGGAGGGGAACACTGAAGCTTTCTTT
>NA|TRBV2|TRBJ1-2|NA
CASAEPGRTIGYGYTF
TGTGCCAGCGCCGAGCCGGGACGGACCATCGGTTATGGCTACACCTTC
>NA|TRBV7-9|TRBJ1-2|NA
CASSPDSPNYGYTF
TGTGCCAGCAGCCCTGACAGTCCTAACTATGGCTACACCTTC
>NA|TRBV15|TRBJ1-1|NA
CATSPLGAEAFF
TGTGCCACCAGCCCGCTGGGGGCTGAAGCTTTCTTT
>NA|TRBV10-3|TRBJ2-5|NA
CAISDKGGQETQYF
TGTGCCATCAGTGATAAGGGGGGGCAAGAGACCCAGTACTTC
>NA|TRBV5-1|TRBJ2-7|NA
CASSRQGNDEQYF
TGCGCCAGCAGCAGGCAGGGTAACGACGAGCAGTACTTC
>NA|TRBV19|TRBJ2-5|NA
CASTQGQQETQYF
TGTGCCAGTACTCAAGGACAGCAAGAGACCCAGTACTTC
>NA|TRBV4-2|TRBJ1-2|NA
CASSQDLQHGYTF
TGTGCCAGCAGCCAAGATCTTCAGCATGGCTACACCTTC
>NA|TRBV28|TRBJ1-1|NA
CASSDLSNTEAFF
TGTGCCAGCAGTGACCTTTCTAACACTGAAGCTTTCTTT
>NA|TRBV24-1|TRBJ2-1|NA
CATSDLGLVEQFF
TGTGCCACCAGTGATTTGGGGTTGGTTGAGCAGTTCTTC
>NA|TRBV5-1|TRBJ2-3|NA
CASSQTADTQYF
TGCGCCAGCAGCCAGACAGCAGATACGCAGTATTTT
>NA|TRBV13|TRBJ2-1|NA
CASSFYNEQFF
TGTGCCAGCAGCTTCTACAATGAGCAGTTCTTC
>NA|TRBV18|TRBJ1-5|NA
CASSPQGGNQPQHF
TGTGCCAGCTCACCCCAGGGCGGCAATCAGCCCCAGCATTTT
>NA|TRBV27|TRBJ1-1|NA
CASSLIGRAINTEAFF
TGTGCCAGCAGTTTAATCGGTAGAGCGATTAACACTGAAGCTTTCTTT
>TRBD1|TRBV6-5|TRBJ2-7|once
CASSHVTTGEPRQYF
TGTGCCAGCAGTCATGTCACAACAGGGGAACCAAGGCAGTACTTC
>NA|TRBV28|TRBJ1-1|NA
CASSFLNTEAFF
TGTGCCAGCAGTTTTCTCAACACTGAAGCTTTCTTT